This TCR beta chain was sequenced for a study of beta chain features in type 1 diabetes. The isolated RNA, all of it, was reverse transcribed, so expressed TCRB transcripts were what got sequenced. The method was immunoSEQ multiplex PCR; TCRdb's version includes in-frame clones alone and lacks a portion of them. Here the sample spans about 220,000 clones, roughly a tenth being singletons. The table lists this clone with a few counts. V gave up 5 bases and J gave up 2 bases, with 10 bases separating them. The CDR3 sequence is 15 residues long. CDR1 and CDR2 from the germline V gene are SGHTA and FQGNSA.

V usage is TRBV7-2 and J usage is TRBJ2-6, with D perhaps matching TRBD1 (6 bases). This TCR came from a man younger than 35 in good health. Sequenced: central memory CD4+ T cells from blood. This chain's CDR3 is CASSPQGTGANVLTF. DNA of the CDR3: TGTGCCAGCAGCCCGCAGGGGACTGGGGCCAACGTCCTGACTTTC.